This T cell receptor beta chain emerged from a study of blood T cells in healthy people across ages (dated by TCRdb to the mid-2010s). About the full investigation: Template switching captured roughly one uniquely barcoded TCR beta cDNA molecule per two T cells in model experiments. Donors were grouped into four age groups: young (average 16 years), middle-aged (approximately 41), aged (62) and long-lived (approximately 82). To avoid experimental bias, donors of different ages were spread randomly across the sequencing lanes. Using the same blood draw, the study looked at two additional independent replicas of 1 million unique cDNA reads for two donors, one aged 18 to 30 and the other aged 80 or older. The study measured age-related changes in TCR beta repertoire diversity using deep sequencing normalized with unique cDNA molecular identifiers. Results and caveats for the whole study, not just this receptor: Since profiling was done on bulk unsorted PBMCs, naive and antigen-experienced compartments could not be conclusively compared. Donor CMV infection status was unknown, potentially confounding age-related changes in expanded clonotypes. Compared with the aged group, the long-lived group had more naive CD4+ T cells, fewer expanded clones and increased TCR diversity, a pattern suggesting age selection. Observed TCR beta diversity correlated strongly with the percentage of naive T cells measured by flow cytometry. Estimates of total diversity based on one million sequenced T cells were considered lower bounds and underestimates. As age increased, observed TCR beta diversity per million T cells dropped in a roughly linear way, and a significant reduction was already evident by age around 41.

CDR3 length: 19 amino acids, cysteine to phenylalanine. CDR3 DNA only is kept here, 57 bases in frame from base 1. The donors were 40 or so Caucasian individuals from Russia, aged roughly 6 to 100 years, who were systemically healthy. Approximately 11 milliliters of peripheral blood were drawn from each donor into EDTA-treated Vacutainer tubes. Ficoll-Paque density-gradient centrifugation was used to isolate PBMCs, with at least 6.5 million obtained per sample. Trizol reagent was used to extract total RNA from PBMCs, with at least 5.5 micrograms per sample. For every donor, an aliquot of PBMCs went through flow cytometry to measure the percentages of naive CD45RAhigh/CD27high T cells. Points on this clonotype: Its antigen is unknown. Per-base quality was not reported, and no clone a single base away is much larger than it.

Receptor libraries were prepared by 5' RACE. TCRdb lists the instrument as Illumina HiSeq 2500. A second 7 to 11 cycle PCR used a sample-barcoded 5' primer and a J-beta primer mix. A template-switch 5' adaptor carrying 12 random nucleotides introduced a unique molecular identifier onto each TCR beta cDNA molecule. Each sample yielded at least 2.5 million CDR3-containing paired-end reads. All of the RNA was converted into first-strand cDNA using the Mint cDNA synthesis kit, with a TRBC-specific oligonucleotide serving as the primer. Following uracil-DNA glycosylase treatment, all cDNA underwent a first 18-cycle PCR with the universal primers M1SS and BC2_uni_R. Concerning the study's data processing: For normalization, 1 million high-quality reads were randomly selected from each sample, with every read carrying a distinct molecular identifier. Reads sharing molecular identifiers were discarded rather than binned into consensus sequences. MiTCR, run with a Q25 quality threshold and the strictest error-elimination algorithm, handled CDR3 identification, clonotype clustering and error correction. A nonparametric unseen species model with Euler transformation was used to estimate a lower bound on total TCR beta diversity. The public reads were quality trimmed at Q25 with fastp and then assembled into clones with MiXCR by TCRdb, keeping productive beta chains. Rows with one shared CDR3 protein collapse into an entry with the most common genes and DNA. TCRdb's processing, not the authors' own work, is the source of the V and J calls. The sample table records over 600,000 distinct CDR3 sequences; under 25% of these occur just once. Of the sample, 3.5% to 4% falls within the top ten clones.

The receptor's source is an older man in good health. This chain joins TRBV21-1 to TRBJ2-4; no DNA check was done on the table's D call, TRBD1. TRBV21-1 is deemed a pseudogene. Sequencing was done on a sample of blood. The CDR3 sequence is CASSKVSPPGHQAKNIQYF. The nucleotide sequence is TGTGCCAGCAGCAAGGTTTCTCCTCCGGGACACCAAGCCAAAAACATTCAGTACTTC.